Listed here are 22 T cell receptor beta chains from one sample, sequenced in a study of T cell changes during pregnancy in multiple sclerosis. TCRdb keeps only in-frame clones here, not all; method: immunoSEQ multiplex PCR. This table holds about 69,000 clones, approximately 91% found once. Sample: peripheral blood, taken in the third trimester of pregnancy. These receptors were taken from a female donor with multiple sclerosis, enrolled in a pregnancy study.

This sequence joins TRBV5-4 and TRBJ1-2; D remains ambiguous. The germline V gene has CDR1 SGHNT and CDR2 YYREEE (reference sequence). Trimming took 0 bases from V and 7 from J, leaving 13 bases between them. CDR3 size: 14 residues. The CDR3 DNA reads TGTGCCAGCAGCTTGGAAGCCGGGGAGGGTGGCTACACCTTC. It encodes CASSLEAGEGGYTF.

The chain links TRBV2 to TRBJ2-7, with 8 bases that match TRBD2. The CDR3 has 13 residues. The germline gives CDR1 SNHLY, CDR2 FYNNEI. Trimming removed 6 bases from V and 6 bases from J; junction bases left unmatched: 7. The CDR3, as DNA: TGTGCCAGCAGCTTGGCGGGGGGACCCGAGCAGTACTTC. This encodes CASSLAGGPEQYF.

The chain combines TRBV18 with TRBJ2-7; TRBD1 agrees at 7 bases. The CDR3 has 15 amino acids. J gave up 3 bases and V 3 bases, and 8 bases lay outside the gene matches. The germline gives CDR1 KGHSH, CDR2 LQKENI. The CDR3 sequence: CASSPERGRFYEQYF. DNA of the CDR3: TGTGCCAGCTCACCTGAGAGGGGGCGGTTCTACGAGCAGTACTTC.

The chain combines TRBV27 with TRBJ1-2; TRBD1 matches at 7 bases. Looked up from germline, CDR1 is MNHEY and CDR2 is SMNVEV (reference sequence). V dropped 4 bases and J dropped 7; count of bases not matched to a gene: 21. The CDR3 has 18 residues. As DNA, the CDR3 is TGTGCCAGCAGTTCGCCCGGGACAGAGGTTTCGAATCGGTTTGGCTACACCTTC. It codes for CASSSPGTEVSNRFGYTF.

The rearrangement joins TRBV5-4 to TRBJ1-4, with D possibly matching TRBD1 (5 bases). The CDR3 length is 15 residues. V lost 4 bases and J 7 bases, leaving 17 bases between the germline ends. In germline, CDR1 is SGHNT, CDR2 YYREEE (reference sequence). This CDR3 reads CASSNHGWGLEKLFF. DNA for the CDR3: TGTGCCAGCAGCAACCACGGCTGGGGCCTTGAAAAACTGTTTTTT. Variable domain in full (rest from reference TRBV5-4 and TRBJ1-4): ETGVTQSPTHLIKTRGQQVTLRCSSQSGHNTVSWYQQALGQGPQFIFQYYREEENGRGNFPPRFSGLQFPNYSSELNVNALELDDSALYLCASSNHGWGLEKLFFGSGTQLSVL.

The chain carries TRBV5-5 and TRBJ1-5; D is uncertain. The V and J ends lost 4 bases and 5 bases respectively, with 10 bases between them. This CDR3 has 13 amino acids. Germline V CDR1 and CDR2: SGHKS, YYEKEE (reference sequence). The CDR3 sequence is CASSPRLDQPQHF. The CDR3 coding sequence is TGTGCCAGCAGCCCCCGGTTGGATCAGCCCCAGCATTTT.

J is TRBJ1-6 and V is TRBV7-2; no clear D. With 4 bases removed from V and 7 bases from J, the gap between germline ends came to 14 bases. This CDR3 comprises 15 residues. Germline V CDR1 and CDR2: SGHTA, FQGNSA. CDR3 sequence reads: CASSSFRTGNSPLHF. CDR3 nucleotide sequence: TGTGCCAGCAGCTCCTTCAGGACTGGCAATTCACCCCTCCACTTT.

V usage is TRBV5-1 and J usage is TRBJ1-1; possible D gene TRBD1, 5 bases. Germline CDR1 and CDR2: SGHRS and YFSETQ. This CDR3 has 16 residues. Trimming cost V 4 bases and J 4 bases, with 20 bases left between them. CDR3 DNA: TGCGCCAGCAGCCTCAGGGTTTCCTCGTCAGGCACTGAAGCTTTCTTT. It specifies CASSLRVSSSGTEAFF. The whole variable domain, remainder taken from reference TRBV5-1 and TRBJ1-1, is KAGVTQTPRYLIKTRGQQVTLSCSPISGHRSVSWYQQTPGQGLQFLFEYFSETQRNKGNFPGRFSGRQFSNSRSEMNVSTLELGDSALYLCASSLRVSSSGTEAFFGQGTRLTVV.

The V and J genes are TRBV30 and TRBJ1-2, with D possibly being TRBD1 (5 bases). There are 15 residues in the CDR3. The V gene's germline CDR1 is GTSNPN and CDR2 SVGIG (reference sequence). With 2 bases removed from V and 5 bases from J, the gap between germline ends came to 18 bases. CDR3 DNA sequence: TGTGCCTGGAGTCACCTCGGACGGGGGGGATATGGCTACACCTTC. Amino acids: CAWSHLGRGGYGYTF.

The CDR3, as DNA: TGTGCCAGCAGCAAAGCGGGCCTAGCGGGGACCGAACAGATCTACGAGCAGTACTTC. Translating it yields CASSKAGLAGTEQIYEQYF. The chain links TRBV21-1 to TRBJ2-7; the DNA was not compared with TRBD2, the D call given in the table. TRBV21-1 represents a pseudogene. CDR3 size: 19 residues.

V usage is TRBV5-1 and J usage is TRBJ2-1, with D perhaps matching TRBD1 (5 bases). V was clipped by 0 bases and J by 2 bases, with 9 bases between them. Looked up from germline, CDR1 is SGHRS and CDR2 is YFSETQ. The length of the CDR3 is 15 residues. Here the CDR3 DNA reads TGCGCCAGCAGCTTGGCTCTGGGGCCCTACAATGAGCAGTTCTTC. Its translation: CASSLALGPYNEQFF.

The chain joins TRBV19 to TRBJ2-2; TRBD2 agrees at 8 bases. J was trimmed by 1 base and V by 2 bases; bases with no gene match: 9. This CDR3 spans 18 amino acids. Germline V gene data show CDR1 as LNHDA and CDR2 as SQIVND (reference sequence). CDR3 sequence: CASSIKGPGLGNTGELFF. The CDR3 coding sequence is TGTGCCAGTAGTATAAAAGGCCCGGGACTAGGGAACACCGGGGAGCTGTTTTTT.

The chain is built from TRBV7-8 and TRBJ1-1; tentative D call: TRBD1 (6 bases). The CDR3 extends over 15 amino acids. The germline CDR1 and CDR2 sequences are SGHVS and FQNEAQ. V lost 5 bases, J lost 0 bases, and 13 bases lay in between. The CDR3 bases are TGTGCCAGCAGCAGAGACAGGAGAATGAACACTGAAGCTTTCTTT. It translates to CASSRDRRMNTEAFF.

The chain links TRBV13 to TRBJ1-6; D may be TRBD1 (6 bases). CDR1 PRHDT and CDR2 FYEKMQ come from the germline V gene (reference sequence). The CDR3 totals 15 residues. Trimming pared 0 bases from V and 11 bases from J, leaving 14 bases between. The CDR3 DNA is TGTGCCAGCAGCTTAGGCCGCGGGGGGGCCCCACCCCTCCACTTT. Encoded protein: CASSLGRGGAPPLHF. The variable domain in full, with the rest retrieved from reference TRBV13 and TRBJ1-6, is AAGVIQSPRHLIKEKRETATLKCYPIPRHDTVYWYQQGPGQDPQFLISFYEKMQSDKGSIPDRFSAQQFSDYHSELNMSSLELGDSALYFCASSLGRGGAPPLHFGNGTRLTVT.

CDR3: CASSHLTDRKSEAFF. The CDR3 DNA sequence: TGCGCCAGCAGCCACCTGACAGACAGAAAATCTGAAGCTTTCTTT. V is TRBV4-3 and J is TRBJ1-1; tentative D call: TRBD1 (5 bases). Germline CDR1 and CDR2: LGHNA and YSLEER. Deletions cut 3 bases from V and 6 bases from J, with 17 bases between. The length of the CDR3 is 15 residues.

The chain employs TRBV5-1 and TRBJ2-1, with TRBD1 as a possible D gene (6 bases). Germline V gives CDR1 SGHRS, CDR2 YFSETQ. The CDR3 is 14 residues long. V lost 4 bases to trimming and J lost 9 bases, with 17 bases between them. This CDR3 is CASSGRDIRSEQFF. The CDR3 nucleotides read TGCGCCAGCAGCGGCCGGGACATTAGGAGTGAGCAGTTCTTC.

The chain combines TRBV27 with TRBJ2-3; the D gene is possibly TRBD1 (5 bases). The CDR3 runs to 14 residues. The V gene's germline CDR1 is MNHEY and CDR2 SMNVEV (reference sequence). V was trimmed by 4 bases and J by 0 bases, leaving 8 bases between them. The CDR3 loop is CASSSDISTDTQYF. The CDR3 DNA is TGTGCCAGCAGTTCGGACATTAGCACAGATACGCAGTATTTT.

This clone turned up a few times. The genes are TRBV18 and TRBJ2-2; the match to TRBD2 covers 8 bases. V dropped 3 bases and J dropped 3; count of bases not matched to a gene: 9. From germline, CDR1 is KGHSH and CDR2 LQKENI. CDR3 length: 17 amino acids. The CDR3 coding sequence is TGTGCCAGCTCACCCTCGACGGGGGGGTCCGACACCGGGGAGCTGTTTTTT. Translation: CASSPSTGGSDTGELFF.

This sequence joins TRBV14 and TRBJ2-1; 9 bases match TRBD1. V lost 6 bases, J lost 2 bases, and 5 bases stayed unmatched. Germline V CDR1 and CDR2: SGHDN, FVKESK. The CDR3 contains 15 residues. The CDR3 region is CASSRQGETYNEQFF. CDR3 DNA: TGTGCCAGCAGTCGACAGGGGGAAACCTACAATGAGCAGTTCTTC.

This chain uses TRBV29-1 with TRBJ1-1, with D perhaps matching TRBD1 (5 bases). Germline CDR1 reads SQVTM; CDR2 reads ANQGSEA. This CDR3 is built from 13 residues. The V gene lost 8 bases and the J gene lost 1 base, with 14 bases spanning the gap. The CDR3 sequence: CSTGGRANTEAFF. For the CDR3, the DNA is TGCAGCACAGGAGGGAGAGCGAACACTGAAGCTTTCTTT.

This clone was detected once. This chain connects TRBV19 to TRBJ2-3; unclear D gene. V dropped 3 bases and J dropped 6 bases, with 7 bases sitting between them. Germline CDR1 is LNHDA and CDR2 is SQIVND (reference sequence). This CDR3 spans 12 amino acids. The CDR3, as DNA: TGTGCCAGTAGTATCCCGAGGGATACGCAGTATTTT. Its translation is CASSIPRDTQYF.

This sequence joins TRBV13 and TRBJ1-2, with 8 bases matching TRBD1. The V gene's germline CDR1 is PRHDT and CDR2 FYEKMQ (reference sequence). The CDR3 extends over 14 amino acids. V lost 6 bases to trimming and J lost 8 bases; unmatched junction nucleotides: 11. This chain's CDR3 is CASRLTPGTGGYTF. Here the CDR3 DNA reads TGTGCCAGCAGGCTCACTCCGGGGACAGGAGGCTACACCTTC.